This TCR beta chain was profiled in a study of persistence of HIV-infected CD4 T cells. Study results and caveats: CMV- and Gag-responding cells had lower TCRbeta richness than CD3/CD28-responding cells. Bulk TCR data could not be restricted to HIV-1-infected CMV-responding cells.

The immunoSEQ assay was version 4, run in survey mode. Each sample used up to 1 ug genomic DNA diluted to about 10 ng/uL. The assay was immunoSEQ multiplex PCR, and TCRdb's table has in-frame clones only and misses some. The data show 30,000 or so clones, 65% to 90% seen once. The length of the CDR3 is 15 residues. Germline assignment: CDR1 LGHDT and CDR2 YNNKEL (reference sequence). V was clipped by 0 bases and J by 7 bases, with 15 bases between them. Cells were stimulated with CMV-infected fibroblast lysates at 10 ug/mL. CD40L-negative CD69-negative CD45RO-high memory CD4+ T cells were sorted as populations depleted of antigen-responding cells. A roughly 17-hour stimulation of CD8-depleted PBMCs used anti-CD28/CD49d costimulation, CD40-blocking antibody and enfuvirtide. Only a few counts were recorded for this clone. The antigen is undetermined.

This TCR was recovered from an adult man with HIV who was CMV-seropositive. Source: CD4+ T cells sorted from PBMCs after approximately 18-hour stimulation, taken from a patient who received antiretroviral therapy. V gene TRBV3-1 (or the pseudogene TRBV3-2) combines with J gene TRBJ1-2; no reliable D call. The CDR3 here is CASSQEGQVQFGYTF. The CDR3 bases are TGTGCCAGCAGCCAAGAGGGCCAGGTGCAATTTGGCTACACCTTC.